The following is a TCR beta chain sequence with its context. This CDR3 has 13 amino acids. Trimming removed 0 bases from V and 9 bases from J, with 9 bases in between. CDR1 is LNHDA, CDR2 SQIVND, per germline (reference sequence). This table comes from immunoSEQ multiplex PCR, and its TCRdb copy is limited to in-frame clones, with some not included. The repertoire has 70,000 to 95,000 clones, over 85% of them found once; the top ten carry roughly 22%. This entry belongs to a study of OX40 agonist ivuxolimab in advanced cancers. For the study at large: Previous treatment with anti-PD-1, anti-PD-L1 or anti-CTLA-4 therapy was allowed; 30% to 50% had received some. Three patients, one with hepatocellular carcinoma and two with cutaneous melanoma, achieved partial responses.

The input for sequencing was CD4+ or CD8+ T cells sorted from blood, taken in a trial of the OX40 agonist ivuxolimab. This sequence joins TRBV19 and TRBJ2-1; unclear D gene. The clonotype comes from an adult with an advanced solid tumor such as melanoma, head and neck, liver or kidney cancer. DNA for the CDR3: TGTGCCAGTAGTATAGATTTGCCGGGTGAGCAGTTCTTC. Translated: CASSIDLPGEQFF.